Listed here are 13 T cell receptor beta chains from one sample, sequenced in a study of blood T cells in healthy people across ages (dated by TCRdb to the mid-2010s). The method behind the library was 5' RACE. Sequencing relied on an Illumina HiSeq 2500. A second PCR of roughly 6 to 11 cycles was run with a J-beta primer mix and a sample-barcoded 5' primer. TCRdb trimmed public reads at Q25 via fastp, called clones via MiXCR and kept in-frame beta chains. Rows matching on CDR3 protein sequence are summarized as one entry with the most common DNA and genes. The sample records around 900,000 distinct CDR3 sequences, 25% to 30% of which are singletons. The ten most abundant clones make up 15% to 20% of the sample. The sample taken for sequencing was blood. These receptors were obtained from a woman over 75 in good health.

This clonotype was detected many times. The chain recombines TRBV4-3 with TRBJ1-2; perhaps TRBD1 as D (5 bases). The CDR3 is made up of 14 amino acids. Germline V gene lookup returns CDR1 LGHNA and CDR2 YSLEER. Between the trimmed V and J ends, which lost 0 bases and 8 bases, there was a span of 13 bases. The CDR3 DNA reads as TGCGCCAGCAGCCAAGATGCAGGGTATGACGGCTACACCTTC. Its protein is CASSQDAGYDGYTF.

This clonotype was found a few times. The chain carries TRBV4-3 and TRBJ2-2, with 11 bases that match TRBD1. This CDR3 has 19 amino acids. The germline V gene has CDR1 LGHNA and CDR2 YSLEER. The ends lost 0 bases at V and 5 bases at J; junction bases unmatched: 11. CDR3 sequence (DNA): TGCGCCAGCAGCCAAGAAAGAGGACAGGGGGCCGGTGTAACCGGGGAGCTGTTTTTT. Amino acids: CASSQERGQGAGVTGELFF.

This clonotype was counted ten times or more. The V call is TRBV10-3, the J call TRBJ2-5, with D perhaps TRBD2 (6 bases). From germline, CDR1 is ENHRY and CDR2 SYGVKD. This CDR3 has 12 residues. Trimming removed 8 bases at V and 4 bases at J, with 11 bases between. This chain's CDR3 is CAIGGRSETQYF. Here the CDR3 DNA reads TGTGCCATCGGGGGGAGATCAGAGACCCAGTACTTC.

At least ten counts were recorded for this clonotype. V is TRBV6-1 and J is TRBJ2-7; TRBD1 agrees at 7 bases. V was pared by 3 bases and J by 4 bases, with 9 bases of the junction left unmatched. The CDR3 is made up of 15 amino acids. Germline V CDR1 and CDR2: MNHNS, SASEGT. The CDR3 sequence: CASSDQGQMGYEQYF. The CDR3 bases are TGTGCCAGCAGTGACCAGGGACAGATGGGATACGAGCAGTACTTC.

The table lists this clonotype with a few counts. One base away lies a much larger clone, so this may be a sequencing read error. The chain joins TRBV7-2 to TRBJ2-5; 8 nucleotides match TRBD2. The germline V gene has CDR1 SGHTA and CDR2 FQGNSA. The trim removed 1 base at V and 3 bases at J, leaving 10 bases unmatched. The CDR3 contains 17 residues. The CDR3 coding sequence is TGTGCCAGCAGCTTAGGGGTTGAGAGCGGGGGCAAAGAGACCCAGTACTTC. Protein: CASSLGVESGGKETQYF. The whole variable domain, filled in from reference TRBV7-2 and TRBJ2-5, reads GAGVSQSPSNKVTEKGKDVELRCDPISGHTALYWYRQSLGQGLEFLIYFQGNSAPDKSGLPSDRFSAERTGGSVSTLTIQRTQQEDSAVYLCASSLGVESGGKETQYFGPGTRLLVL.

In its sample, this clonotype was seen many times. This sequence joins TRBV12-3 or TRBV12-4 and TRBJ1-5; D is undetermined. The CDR3 is 14 amino acids. V shed 4 bases and J shed 6 bases, with 13 bases lying between them. CDR3 amino acids: CASSSAGRSQPQHF. The CDR3 nucleotides read TGTGCCAGCAGTTCAGCAGGCAGGTCTCAGCCCCAGCATTTT.

Concerning this clonotype: Being one base from a much bigger clone, this may be a read error. CDR3 sequence reads: CASSQDWWRGAYNEQYF. As DNA, the CDR3 is TGTGCCAGCAGCCAAGATTGGTGGCGGGGGGCCTACAATGAGCAGTACTTC. The chain uses TRBV14 and TRBJ2-4, with 8 bases that match TRBD2. CDR3 length equals 17 residues. Per the germline V gene, CDR1 is SGHDN and CDR2 is FVKESK. J was trimmed by 13 bases and V by 0 bases; bases with no gene match: 17.

This chain joins TRBV20-1 and TRBJ1-2; D possibly corresponds to TRBD1 (6 bases). V was pared by 1 base and J by 6 bases, with 12 bases between. There are 13 residues in the CDR3. Germline values: CDR1 DFQATT, CDR2 SNEGSKA (reference sequence). The CDR3 spells CSARVQGWDGYTF. As DNA, the CDR3 is TGCAGTGCTAGAGTACAGGGATGGGATGGCTACACCTTC.

This clonotype has a handful of counts. This chain uses TRBV20-1 with TRBJ1-2; no clear D gene. V lost 1 base, J lost 4 bases, and 13 bases lay in between. Germline CDR1 and CDR2: DFQATT and SNEGSKA (reference sequence). The length of the CDR3 is 14 residues. Here the CDR3 DNA reads TGCAGTGCTAGAGGGGCTGAAGGGCTCTATGGCTACACCTTC. It translates to CSARGAEGLYGYTF.

This rearrangement joins TRBV7-9 to TRBJ1-2; the match to TRBD1 covers 8 bases. The CDR3 consists of 15 residues. V trimming: 4 bases; J trimming: 6 bases; junction bases outside the gene matches: 10. CDR1 and CDR2 from the germline V gene are SEHNR and FQNEAQ (reference sequence). The CDR3 region has the DNA TGTGCCAGCAGCTCTGGGGCAGGGGGCGCAAATGGCTACACCTTC. Translating it yields CASSSGAGGANGYTF. The full variable domain, in which reference TRBV7-9 and TRBJ1-2 provide the parts outside the CDR3, is DTGVSQNPRHKITKRGQNVTFRCDPISEHNRLYWYRQTLGQGPEFLTYFQNEAQLEKSRLLSDRFSAERPKGSFSTLEIQRTEQGDSAMYLCASSSGAGGANGYTFGSGTRLTVV.

This clonotype came up many times. CDR3 in amino acids: CASSQGRLAGASTDTQYF. As DNA, the CDR3 is TGCGCCAGCAGCCAAGGACGATTAGCGGGGGCGAGCACAGATACGCAGTATTTT. The chain employs TRBV4-1 and TRBJ2-3; 9 nucleotides agree with TRBD2. V was clipped by 1 base and J by 0 bases; unmatched bases: 8. The CDR3 is 18 residues long. CDR1 is MGHRA, CDR2 YSYEKL, per germline.

CDR3 region: CASRMSGGPADTQYF. CDR3 in DNA: TGTGCCAGCAGGATGAGCGGGGGGCCAGCAGATACGCAGTATTTT. The genes are TRBV6-4 and TRBJ2-3; 9 bases fit TRBD2. CDR3 length: 15 amino acids. Trimming removed 6 bases from V and 4 bases from J; junction bases left unmatched: 8. Germline values: CDR1 MRHNA, CDR2 SNTAGT.

The chain joins TRBV5-1 to TRBJ2-7; tentatively, D is TRBD1 (7 bases). There are 15 residues in the CDR3. The V gene's germline CDR1 is SGHRS and CDR2 YFSETQ. V was clipped by 0 bases and J by 2 bases, with 12 bases between them. CDR3 sequence reads: CASSLAQGGTYEQYF. CDR3 coding DNA: TGCGCCAGCAGCTTGGCGCAGGGGGGCACCTACGAGCAGTACTTC. Complete variable domain (other parts from reference TRBV5-1 and TRBJ2-7): KAGVTQTPRYLIKTRGQQVTLSCSPISGHRSVSWYQQTPGQGLQFLFEYFSETQRNKGNFPGRFSGRQFSNSRSEMNVSTLELGDSALYLCASSLAQGGTYEQYFGPGTRLTVT.